This passage covers 11 T cell receptor beta chains from one sample sequenced in a study of blood T cell repertoires in COVID-19. Assay used: immunoSEQ multiplex PCR; TCRdb lists only in-frame clones, some missing. Here the sample spans roughly 100,000 clones, around four fifths being singletons. Sequencing was carried out using peripheral blood. Source of these receptors: a man in his 60s with acute or convalescent COVID-19.

The V call is TRBV19, the J call TRBJ2-7; weak D call: TRBD2 (6 bases). The CDR3 length is 16 residues. Germline values: CDR1 LNHDA, CDR2 SQIVND (reference sequence). V was trimmed by 4 bases and J by 4 bases, leaving 20 bases between them. In DNA form, the CDR3 reads TGTGCCAGTAGTACTGTACCCGGGACTCCCATTTACGAGCAGTACTTC. Protein product: CASSTVPGTPIYEQYF.

This clone was counted between two and nine times. The rearrangement uses TRBV30 and TRBJ1-5, with D perhaps matching TRBD1 (6 bases). CDR1 and CDR2 (germline): GTSNPN, SVGIG (reference sequence). V was cut by 0 bases and J by 2 bases, with 11 bases left in between. The CDR3 has 15 amino acids. CDR3 residues: CAWSVGGAGNQPQHF. The CDR3 DNA is TGTGCCTGGAGTGTAGGGGGGGCGGGCAATCAGCCCCAGCATTTT.

The chain recombines TRBV5-4 with TRBJ1-6; possibly TRBD1 for D (5 bases). The CDR3 covers 18 residues. Germline V lookup: CDR1 SGHNT, CDR2 YYREEE (reference sequence). V was shortened by 4 bases and J by 0 bases, with 17 bases between the two germline ends. The CDR3: CASSRDRRLASYNSPLHF. As DNA, the CDR3 is TGTGCCAGCAGCCGTGACAGAAGACTGGCCTCCTATAATTCACCCCTCCACTTT.

The chain combines TRBV6-1 with TRBJ1-4; 8 positions agree with TRBD1. V lost 4 bases and J lost 8; bases outside the gene matches: 12. Germline V gives CDR1 MNHNS, CDR2 SASEGT. This CDR3 comprises 16 residues. CDR3 nucleotides: TGTGCCAGCAGTGGAAGATTCACAGGGGGTCTCGAAAAACTGTTTTTT. Protein sequence: CASSGRFTGGLEKLFF.

The chain has TRBV18 and TRBJ1-5, with unresolved D. Between the trimmed V and J ends, which lost 6 bases and 0 bases, there was a span of 6 bases. This CDR3 comprises 13 residues. Germline CDR1 KGHSH, CDR2 LQKENI. The CDR3 DNA is TGTGCCAGCTCTCCATATAGCAATCAGCCCCAGCATTTT. Its translation is CASSPYSNQPQHF.

V usage is TRBV6-2 or TRBV6-3 and J usage is TRBJ2-7; D gene unclear. This CDR3 region has 18 residues. Trimming pared 2 bases from V and 7 bases from J, leaving 27 bases between. The germline V gene encodes CDR1 MNHEY and CDR2 SVGEGT. The CDR3 loop reads CASSYGQYYVELKREQYF. The CDR3 DNA is TGTGCCAGCAGTTACGGCCAATACTATGTTGAATTGAAGAGGGAGCAGTACTTC.

This clone has just a few counts. CDR3 DNA sequence: TGTGCCAGCAGCTTTCCGGGACAGGGAGGGACCCAGTACTTC. This codes for CASSFPGQGGTQYF. The chain combines TRBV7-9 with TRBJ2-5; 9 bases agree with TRBD1. Germline CDR1 is SEHNR and CDR2 is FQNEAQ (reference sequence). The length of the CDR3 is 14 residues. J lost 7 bases, V lost 3 bases, and 6 bases had no gene match.

The chain employs TRBV18 and TRBJ1-1; a possible D gene is TRBD1 (6 bases). This CDR3 is 14 amino acids long. Trimming took off 2 bases at V and 1 base at J, with 8 bases between the two ends. Germline loops: CDR1 KGHSH, CDR2 LQKENI. The CDR3 DNA is TGTGCCAGCTCACCAATGACAGGGAACACTGAAGCTTTCTTT. This gives the protein CASSPMTGNTEAFF.

The chain is built from TRBV3-1 (or the pseudogene TRBV3-2) and TRBJ1-2, with 9 bases identical to TRBD1. Germline V lookup: CDR1 LGHDT, CDR2 YNNKEL (reference sequence). The CDR3 has 14 residues. The trim removed 0 bases at V and 7 bases at J, leaving 3 bases unmatched. As DNA, the CDR3 is TGTGCCAGCAGCCAAGAAGACAGGGGGTCTGGCTACACCTTC. Protein product: CASSQEDRGSGYTF.

Ten or more counts support this clone. This rearrangement joins TRBV7-8 to TRBJ1-5; weak D call: TRBD1 (5 bases). Trimming cost V 4 bases and J 0 bases, with 10 bases left between them. This CDR3 has 15 amino acids. Germline V lookup: CDR1 SGHVS, CDR2 FQNEAQ. Here the CDR3 DNA reads TGTGCCAGCAGCTCCGGACATTATAGCAATCAGCCCCAGCATTTT. This translates into CASSSGHYSNQPQHF.

This clone was detected once. The chain is built from TRBV27 and TRBJ2-5; 10 positions agree with TRBD1. Germline V lookup: CDR1 MNHEY, CDR2 SMNVEV (reference sequence). With V trimmed by 2 bases and J by 2 bases, 2 bases remained unmatched. CDR3 size: 15 residues. The CDR3 reads CASSLVGQGQETQYF. Written as DNA, the CDR3 is TGTGCCAGCAGTTTAGTGGGACAGGGGCAAGAGACCCAGTACTTC.